This TCR beta chain was obtained from a study of blood T cell repertoires in COVID-19. Whole-study context: Collection of acute and convalescent COVID-19 samples took place in the United States, Italy and Spain. Sources were T cells, B-cell-depleted T cells, or PBMCs; the material itself was cDNA or gDNA.

Study processing details: Amplified reference gene primers provided the basis for estimating nucleated cell counts. Profiled with immunoSEQ multiplex PCR; TCRdb holds only in-frame clones, not every one. V and J calls and clone size follow that table, whereas D and trimming were derived from the DNA. The sample records 100,000 to 150,000 clones, approximately 90% being singletons. CDR3 size: 16 residues. Germline CDR1 SGHDT, CDR2 YYEEEE. Trimming stripped 4 bases from V and 1 base from J, with 17 bases between. The sample taken for sequencing was peripheral blood. The chain joins TRBV5-6 to TRBJ1-1, with a possible D match to TRBD1 (5 bases). This sequence was found in a man aged 45-60 years with acute or convalescent COVID-19. CDR3 sequence (DNA): TGTGCCAGCAGCCTGGCAGGGATGGGAAAGAACACTGAAGCTTTCTTT. Protein sequence: CASSLAGMGKNTEAFF.